This entry features one TCR beta chain sequence. Its antigen is unknown. At one boundary the junction diverges from the germline segment, which might be a read error. The data stem from a study of regulatory T cells in long-lasting Graves disease. Study-wide points: Persistent cases of Graves' showed reduced TCR diversity relative to newly diagnosed patients.

Described time point: persistent/refractory GD, antithyroid drugs over 5 years with positive TRAb. Making the TCR library involved RNA that had been extracted from PBMCs. According to the study, TCR beta libraries were built with iRepertoire HTBI primers and CDR3-region Arm-PCR. Each CDR3 protein gets one entry after TCRdb re-called the multiplex PCR reads with MiXCR. The repertoire holds more than 350,000 distinct CDR3 sequences, with around a fifth as singletons. There are 13 residues in the CDR3. The TCR sequence derives from a female donor with Graves disease. This rearrangement joins TRBV12-3 or TRBV12-4 to TRBJ2-1; D unclear. Specimen: peripheral blood mononuclear cells (PBMCs), collected when the disease was refractory, from a patient treated with antithyroid drugs. The CDR3 spells CANSVVSEGEQFF. The CDR3 DNA is TGTGCCAACAGTGTAGTCTCGGAAGGTGAGCAGTTCTTC.